This is a list of T cell receptor beta chains from one sample in a study of control samples from healthy donors and cancer patients. The protocol was immunoSEQ multiplex PCR, while the TCRdb copy is restricted to in-frame clones and leaves out a portion. Of some 110,000 clones listed, 83% were seen once; the top ten hold less than 15%. The sample comprised blood. These TCRs come from a woman aged 45-60 years in good health. CDR3s include the opening cysteine and the closing phenylalanine or tryptophan. D genes are given only for firm matches. A row's size may be missing; if present it is once, few, many or a size class.

j_gene,v_gene,abundance,d_gene,CDR3aa,CDR3nt
TRBJ1-6,TRBV6-1,-,-,CASSDIDGGTYNSPLHF,TGTGCCAGCAGTGATATCGACGGGGGGACCTATAATTCACCCCTCCACTTT
TRBJ1-6,TRBV9,-,-,CASSVSRDRYNSPLHF,TGTGCCAGCAGCGTATCCCGGGACCGCTATAATTCACCCCTCCACTTT
TRBJ2-3,TRBV11-3,-,-,CASSLNTGTPGTDTQYF,TGTGCCAGCAGCTTGAACACCGGGACACCGGGCACAGATACGCAGTATTTT
TRBJ1-2,TRBV3-1/TRBV3-2,-,-,CASSQDQFGVGYTF,TGTGCCAGCAGCCAAGATCAATTTGGGGTTGGCTACACCTTC
TRBJ2-1,TRBV7-9,-,-,CASSLGGTAPYNEQFF,TGTGCCAGCAGCTTAGGGGGGACGGCCCCCTACAATGAGCAGTTCTTC
TRBJ2-2,TRBV14,-,-,CASSPLGTVNTGELFF,TGTGCCAGCAGCCCCCTTGGGACGGTTAACACCGGGGAGCTGTTTTTT
TRBJ2-7,TRBV27,-,TRBD2,CASSLSEGTISYEQYF,TGTGCCAGCAGTTTATCGGAGGGGACTATCTCCTACGAGCAGTACTTC
TRBJ2-5,TRBV18,-,-,CASSREEGETQYF,TGTGCCAGCTCACGGGAAGAGGGAGAGACCCAGTACTTC
TRBJ2-1,TRBV4-2,-,TRBD2,CASSLESTVAGVRNEQFF,TGTGCCAGCAGCCTGGAATCAACGGTAGCGGGAGTTCGCAATGAGCAGTTCTTC
TRBJ1-6,TRBV15,-,-,CATSRDNYNSPLHF,TGTGCCACCAGCAGGGACAACTATAATTCACCCCTCCACTTT
TRBJ1-1,TRBV19,-,-,CASSGQSNTEAFF,TGTGCCAGTAGTGGGCAGTCGAACACTGAAGCTTTCTTT
TRBJ2-3,TRBV7-8,-,TRBD2,CASSRQSGRALVTDTQYF,TGTGCCAGCAGCCGTCAGAGCGGGAGGGCCTTGGTCACAGATACGCAGTATTTT
TRBJ2-7,TRBV10-3,few,TRBD1,CAIRDPGQGETYEQYF,TGTGCCATCAGAGATCCGGGACAGGGGGAAACCTACGAGCAGTACTTC
TRBJ2-1,TRBV6-2/TRBV6-3,-,-,CASSYIVTGRNEQFF,TGTGCCAGCAGTTATATTGTGACAGGGAGGAATGAGCAGTTCTTC
TRBJ1-2,TRBV19,once,TRBD1,CASSTSTGANYGYTF,TGTGCCAGTAGTACATCGACAGGGGCCAACTATGGCTACACCTTC
TRBJ1-6,TRBV15,-,-,CATSAPDMGSYNSPLHF,TGTGCCACCAGCGCCCCCGACATGGGGTCGTATAATTCACCCCTCCACTTT
TRBJ2-3,TRBV7-9,-,TRBD2,CASSLTSGEWADTQYF,TGTGCCAGCAGCTTGACGAGCGGGGAGTGGGCGGATACGCAGTATTTT
TRBJ1-5,TRBV6-2/TRBV6-3,-,TRBD1,CASSFEKKTGVSNQPQHF,TGTGCCAGCAGTTTCGAGAAAAAAACAGGGGTTAGCAATCAGCCCCAGCATTTT
TRBJ2-2,TRBV9,-,-,CASSASGTLGGELFF,TGTGCCAGCAGCGCGTCCGGGACCCTCGGCGGGGAGCTGTTTTTT
TRBJ1-5,TRBV5-4,-,TRBD1,CASSVGTGGYSNQPQHF,TGTGCCAGCAGCGTGGGGACAGGGGGATATAGCAATCAGCCCCAGCATTTT
TRBJ2-3,TRBV24-1,-,TRBD1,CATSDPKTGTVTDTQYF,TGTGCCACCAGTGATCCCAAGACAGGGACGGTCACAGATACGCAGTATTTT
TRBJ2-7,TRBV27,-,-,CASTPWVGTYEQYF,TGTGCCAGCACCCCTTGGGTCGGCACCTACGAGCAGTACTTC
TRBJ2-3,TRBV7-2,-,TRBD2,CASSREGYRSDTQYF,TGTGCCAGCAGCCGGGAGGGCTACAGGTCAGATACGCAGTATTTT
TRBJ2-7,TRBV7-6,few,TRBD2,CASSISGTSGRSYEQYF,TGTGCCAGCAGCATATCCGGGACTAGCGGGAGATCCTACGAGCAGTACTTC
TRBJ1-1,TRBV12-3/TRBV12-4,-,-,CASSLSGYTEAFF,TGTGCCAGCAGTTTGTCGGGGTACACTGAAGCTTTCTTT
TRBJ1-6,TRBV4-3,-,TRBD1,CASSQERDRAHF,TGCGCCAGCAGCCAAGAACGGGACAGGGCCCACTTT
TRBJ2-7,TRBV7-9,few,-,CASSPGGTIGAGAEYEQYF,TGTGCCAGCAGCCCTGGCGGGACTATTGGGGCGGGGGCTGAATACGAGCAGTACTTC
TRBJ2-5,TRBV12-3/TRBV12-4,-,TRBD2,CASSFGGEETQYF,TGTGCCAGCAGTTTCGGGGGGGAGGAGACCCAGTACTTC
TRBJ2-5,TRBV5-6,-,TRBD1,CASSKDRTETQYF,TGTGCCAGCAGCAAGGACAGGACGGAGACCCAGTACTTC